In its sample, the clone carrying this T cell receptor beta chain was seen many times. Its antigen is as yet unknown. This record belongs to a study of CD8 T cells in ankylosing spondylitis. Findings and limits, study-wide: Roughly eight highly homologous variants made up a TCR beta motif that seemed to typify ankylosing spondylitis blood.

TCRdb itself ran the 5' RACE reads through MiXCR, one entry per CDR3 protein. The table shows approximately 540,000 distinct CDR3 sequences, with about 13% occurring only once. J gave up 4 bases and V 3 bases, and 10 bases lay outside the gene matches. The germline CDR1 and CDR2 sequences are SEHNR and FQNEAQ (reference sequence). This CDR3 region has 16 residues. The sample consisted of blood, either unsorted or a sorted T cell fraction (not recorded which). This chain links TRBV7-9 with TRBJ2-3, with 7 bases lining up with TRBD1. The receptor was derived from a male donor with ankylosing spondylitis. This CDR3 reads CASSFYRDSTPDTQYF. In DNA form, the CDR3 reads TGTGCCAGCAGCTTTTACCGGGACAGTACCCCAGATACGCAGTATTTT.